What follows are 22 T cell receptor beta chains derived from one specimen sequenced in a study of cytomegalovirus exposure and HLA in healthy donors. 60 Vbeta and 13 Jbeta primers were used in PCR. Profiled with immunoSEQ multiplex PCR; TCRdb holds only in-frame clones, not every one. The repertoire holds approximately 150,000 clones, with around 68% as singletons. Input material: PBMCs. Receptors were obtained from a man in his fifties in good health and CMV-seronegative.

This clone came up once. The V gene is TRBV6-1, the J gene TRBJ2-3, with 9 bases aligning to TRBD1. Germline assignment: CDR1 MNHNS and CDR2 SASEGT. The junction had 4 bases not matched to a gene; V was cut back by 3 bases and J by 3 bases. The length of the CDR3 is 15 residues. CDR3 loop: CASSDRDRVTDTQYF. In DNA form, the CDR3 reads TGTGCCAGCAGTGACAGGGACAGGGTAACAGATACGCAGTATTTT.

This clone was detected a few times. This chain joins TRBV5-1 and TRBJ2-2; 8 bases are shared with TRBD1. Germline lookup yields CDR1 SGHRS and CDR2 YFSETQ. CDR3 length equals 14 residues. Trimming at V came to 4 bases and at J to 5 bases, leaving 4 bases not matched to a gene. The CDR3 DNA follows: TGCGCCAGCAGCCCCACAGGGGGTACCGGGGAGCTGTTTTTT. It yields the protein CASSPTGGTGELFF.

This clone was seen a few times. The genes are TRBV19 and TRBJ1-2, with a tentative D call TRBD1 (6 bases). The CDR3 sequence is 14 residues long. In germline, CDR1 is LNHDA, CDR2 SQIVND (reference sequence). V lost 7 bases to trimming and J lost 5 bases, with 17 bases between them. In nucleotides, the CDR3 is TGTGCCAGTATCGTACCAGGGGCCGAATATGGCTACACCTTC. Protein: CASIVPGAEYGYTF. Full variable domain (remainder filled in from reference TRBV19 and TRBJ1-2): DGGITQSPKYLFRKEGQNVTLSCEQNLNHDAMYWYRQDPGQGLRLIYYSQIVNDFQKGDIAEGYSVSREKKESFPLTVTSAQKNPTAFYLCASIVPGAEYGYTFGSGTRLTVV.

This clone was found a few times. The rearrangement uses TRBV18 and TRBJ2-1, with 7 bases aligning to TRBD2. CDR3 length: 16 residues. Germline V gene sequence: CDR1 KGHSH, CDR2 LQKENI. J was trimmed by 6 bases and V by 0 bases; bases with no gene match: 8. This CDR3 reads CASSPPVAGDINEQFF. In nucleotides, the CDR3 is TGTGCCAGCTCACCACCGGTTGCGGGGGATATCAATGAGCAGTTCTTC.

The chain combines TRBV7-8 with TRBJ2-3, with 7 bases aligning to TRBD1. The V segment lost 5 bases and the J segment 1 base; nucleotides outside the gene matches: 6. From germline, CDR1 is SGHVS and CDR2 FQNEAQ. This CDR3 has 15 residues. CDR3 amino acids: CASSPRTGRTDTQYF. CDR3 nucleotides: TGTGCCAGCAGCCCACGGACAGGACGCACAGATACGCAGTATTTT.

The chain carries TRBV6-5 and TRBJ1-3, with D perhaps matching TRBD1 (5 bases). The CDR3 length is 15 residues. Trimming stripped 0 bases from V and 0 bases from J, with 6 bases between. The V gene's germline CDR1 is MNHEY and CDR2 SVGAGI. CDR3 in DNA: TGTGCCAGCAGTTACTCGGGGCCCTCTGGAAACACCATATATTTT. Its translation: CASSYSGPSGNTIYF.

This chain uses TRBV9 with TRBJ2-1; D perhaps matches TRBD2 (7 bases). The CDR3 runs 16 residues. V lost 0 bases, J lost 3 bases, and 13 bases lay in between. Germline loops: CDR1 SGDLS, CDR2 YYNGEE. The CDR3 nucleotides read TGTGCCAGCAGCGTAGCGCCGGGGGGCGTCTACAATGAGCAGTTCTTC. Translating it yields CASSVAPGGVYNEQFF.

J is TRBJ1-5 and V is TRBV28; D might be TRBD1 (5 bases). The V and J ends lost 6 bases and 0 bases respectively, with 9 bases between them. The CDR3 length is 14 residues. Germline V gene data show CDR1 as MDHEN and CDR2 as SYDVKM. The CDR3 reads CASRIDSSNQPQHF. The CDR3 nucleotides are TGTGCCAGCAGGATCGACAGTAGCAATCAGCCCCAGCATTTT.

Points on this clone: The missing conserved phenylalanine or tryptophan at the end of this CDR3 makes a read error likely. This chain uses TRBV4-3 with TRBJ1-6; 9 positions match TRBD1. Germline-derived CDR1 and CDR2 are LGHNA and YSLEER. The CDR3 length is 17 residues. V lost 0 bases and J lost 8; bases outside the gene matches: 8. The CDR3 sequence is CASSQEVLGQGYSPLHL. In DNA, the CDR3 is TGCGCCAGCAGCCAAGAAGTACTGGGACAGGGTTATTCACCCCTCCACCTT.

The rearrangement joins TRBV28 to TRBJ1-5; 9 positions agree with TRBD1. The CDR3 covers 20 residues. J gave up 0 bases and V 6 bases, and 18 bases lay outside the gene matches. Per the germline V gene, CDR1 is MDHEN and CDR2 is SYDVKM. CDR3 loop: CASSLYPGQGMVTSNQPQHF. Here the CDR3 DNA reads TGTGCCAGCAGCCTTTACCCGGGACAGGGTATGGTGACTAGCAATCAGCCCCAGCATTTT.

The table lists this clone with a count of one. This sequence joins TRBV11-2 and TRBJ2-2, with TRBD2 identical over 13 bases. This CDR3 has 18 amino acids. The germline gives CDR1 SGHAT, CDR2 FQNNGV. V lost 2 bases and J lost 4; bases outside the gene matches: 7. Here the CDR3 reads CASSLTSGGAEGTGELFF. Written as DNA, the CDR3 is TGTGCCAGCAGCTTAACTAGCGGGGGGGCCGAAGGCACCGGGGAGCTGTTTTTT.

This clone has only one observation. The CDR3 DNA reads as TGTGCCAGCAGCGTAGAAACTCTGACAGCGAACACCGGGGAGCTGTTTTTT. Amino acid sequence: CASSVETLTANTGELFF. This rearrangement joins TRBV11-1 to TRBJ2-2; weak D call: TRBD1 (5 bases). There are 17 residues in the CDR3. Per germline, CDR1 SGHAT and CDR2 FQDESV (reference sequence). V was shortened by 5 bases and J by 0 bases, with 16 bases between the two germline ends.

The chain combines TRBV7-9 with TRBJ1-2; TRBD1 matches 9 bases. J lost 2 bases, V lost 1 base, and 5 bases had no gene match. Germline values: CDR1 SEHNR, CDR2 FQNEAQ (reference sequence). The CDR3 extends over 16 amino acids. DNA of the CDR3: TGTGCCAGCAGCTTAGGGACAGGGGAGCTAAACTATGGCTACACCTTC. Amino acid sequence: CASSLGTGELNYGYTF.

Concerning this clone itself: Mismatch with germline at one junction end may stem from a read error. Other DNA sequences within the sample encode an identical CDR3. The chain employs TRBV7-3 and TRBJ2-1; TRBD2 agrees at 10 bases. CDR1 is SGHTA and CDR2 is FQGTGA in the germline V gene. The CDR3 spans 19 residues. The CDR3 is CASSRPASGGGSSYNEQFF. The CDR3 DNA reads as TGTGCCAGCAGTAGGCCGGCTAGCGGGGGAGGAAGCTCCTATAATGAGCAGTTCTTC.

This chain links TRBV7-9 with TRBJ2-7; 7 nucleotides match TRBD1. Germline lookup yields CDR1 SEHNR and CDR2 FQNEAQ (reference sequence). V lost 5 bases, J lost 4 bases, and 8 bases stayed unmatched. The CDR3 has 14 residues. CDR3 nucleotides: TGTGCCAGCAGCCCCGGGACAGACCTTTACGAGCAGTACTTC. This codes for CASSPGTDLYEQYF.

The CDR3 protein is CASSPGTGTYEQYF. The CDR3 DNA follows: TGTGCCAGTAGTCCCGGGACAGGCACCTACGAGCAGTACTTC. The chain joins TRBV19 to TRBJ2-7; TRBD1 matches at 8 bases. The CDR3 has 14 residues. Germline V gene sequence: CDR1 LNHDA, CDR2 SQIVND (reference sequence). V trimming: 5 bases; J trimming: 2 bases; junction bases outside the gene matches: 5.

The chain is built from TRBV18 and TRBJ2-1; TRBD2 matches 12 bases. Germline V CDR1 and CDR2: KGHSH, LQKENI. J was trimmed by 10 bases and V by 0 bases; bases with no gene match: 7. The CDR3 is 16 residues long. The CDR3 loop reads CASSPPLATSGGEQFF. The CDR3 DNA follows: TGTGCCAGCTCACCACCGCTCGCGACTAGCGGGGGCGAGCAGTTCTTC.

The rearrangement uses TRBV18 and TRBJ2-5; 7 bases are shared with TRBD1. The J call could be wrong; TRBJ2-7 is a better fit for the DNA end. Looked up from germline, CDR1 is KGHSH and CDR2 is LQKENI. The CDR3 spans 13 residues. CDR3 amino acids: CASSPGTAYEQYF. CDR3 DNA sequence: TGTGCCAGCTCACCCGGGACAGCCTACGAGCAGTACTTC.

This clone was seen more than once but under ten times. This chain joins TRBV10-1 and TRBJ2-2; D remains ambiguous. The V end lost 0 bases, the J end lost 7 bases, and 9 bases lay between the germline ends. Germline lookup yields CDR1 WNHNN and CDR2 SYGVQD (reference sequence). The CDR3 has 14 residues. CDR3 sequence (DNA): TGCGCCAGCAGTGAGTCAAACCGGGTCGGGGAGCTGTTTTTT. This gives the protein CASSESNRVGELFF.

The V gene is TRBV29-1, the J gene TRBJ1-1, with a possible D match to TRBD1 (6 bases). The CDR3 totals 14 residues. Germline-derived CDR1 and CDR2 are SQVTM and ANQGSEA. Trimming removed 6 bases from V and 6 bases from J, with 20 bases in between. CDR3 sequence reads: CSVPAIGGAAEAFF. CDR3 in DNA: TGCAGCGTCCCTGCCATTGGGGGGGCGGCTGAAGCTTTCTTT.

The rearrangement uses TRBV11-2 and TRBJ2-5, with a weak D call TRBD2 (7 bases). The J call is in doubt because the DNA end fits TRBJ2-7 better. Germline loops: CDR1 SGHAT, CDR2 FQNNGV. The CDR3 extends over 15 amino acids. This CDR3 is CASSPLGGPSYEQYF. CDR3 nucleotides: TGTGCCAGCAGTCCGCTCGGGGGGCCCTCCTACGAGCAGTACTTC.

The rearrangement links TRBV4-2 to TRBJ2-3, with 12 bases fitting TRBD2. The CDR3 is made up of 16 amino acids. Germline V CDR1 and CDR2: LGHNA, YNFKEQ. Unmatched junction bases numbered 7, after V lost 4 bases and J lost 5 bases. The CDR3 bases are TGTGCCAGCAGCCCTCCTAGCGGGGGGGCAGGAGATACGCAGTATTTT. It yields the protein CASSPPSGGAGDTQYF.